This T cell receptor (beta chain) is from a study of blood T cell repertoires in COVID-19. The CDR3 is 15 residues long. Study processing details: Researchers report that nucleated cell counts were estimated from reference gene primer amplification. Profiling relied on immunoSEQ multiplex PCR, and the TCRdb table lists in-frame clones only, not all of them. The V and J calls and the clone size are those of that table, but D and trimming were determined from the DNA. The sample shows roughly 280,000 clones, approximately 86% of them seen only once. The sequencing input was peripheral blood. The TCR comes from a man younger than 40 with active or convalescent COVID-19. This rearrangement joins TRBV21-1 to TRBJ1-1; whether TRBD1, the table's D call, matches the DNA was not checked. TRBV21-1 is a pseudogene. The CDR3 loop is CASIIPAWGTDEAFF. CDR3 DNA: TGTGCCAGCATTATCCCGGCGTGGGGCACCGATGAAGCTTTCTTT.